This T cell receptor beta chain came from a study of blood T cell repertoires in COVID-19. As for the study in general: From T cells, B-cell-depleted T cells, or PBMCs came the material, which was cDNA or gDNA.

The CDR3 runs 14 residues. Germline-derived CDR1 and CDR2 are ENHRY and SYGVKD. V gave up 4 bases and J gave up 6 bases; unmatched junction bases: 9. The data were produced by immunoSEQ multiplex PCR, yet TCRdb's version contains in-frame clones alone and is incomplete. The table shows fewer than 250,000 clones, with 84% occurring only once. This sequence was found in a man aged 25 to 45 with active or convalescent COVID-19. The rearrangement joins TRBV10-3 to TRBJ2-7, with 7 bases matching TRBD2. Sample: peripheral blood. The DNA for the CDR3 is TGTGCCATCAGTGGTGGCGGGGGACCGCGCGAGCAGTACTTC. Translating gives CAISGGGGPREQYF.